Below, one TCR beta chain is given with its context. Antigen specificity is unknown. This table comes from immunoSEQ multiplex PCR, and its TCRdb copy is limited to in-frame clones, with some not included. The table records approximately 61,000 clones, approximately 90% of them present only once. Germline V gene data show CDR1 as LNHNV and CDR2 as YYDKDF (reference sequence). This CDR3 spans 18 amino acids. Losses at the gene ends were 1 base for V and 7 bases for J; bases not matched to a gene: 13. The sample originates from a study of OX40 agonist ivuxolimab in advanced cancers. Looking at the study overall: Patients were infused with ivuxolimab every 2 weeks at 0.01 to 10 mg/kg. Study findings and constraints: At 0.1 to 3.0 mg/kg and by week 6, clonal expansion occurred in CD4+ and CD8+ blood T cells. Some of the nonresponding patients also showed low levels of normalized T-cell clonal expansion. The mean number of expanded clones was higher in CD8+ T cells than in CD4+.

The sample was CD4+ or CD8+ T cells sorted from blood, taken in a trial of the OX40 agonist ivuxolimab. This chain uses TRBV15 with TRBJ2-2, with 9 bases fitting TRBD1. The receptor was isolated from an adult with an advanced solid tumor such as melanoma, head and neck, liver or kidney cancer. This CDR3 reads CATSRGPPGTGHNGELFF. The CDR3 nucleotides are TGTGCCACCAGCAGAGGACCTCCCGGGACAGGGCATAACGGGGAGCTGTTTTTT.